Each of the 9 T cell receptor beta chains below was sequenced from the same sample in a study of blood T cells in healthy people across ages. For the second PCR, which ran for about 7 to 11 cycles, a sample-barcoded 5' primer and a J-beta primer mix were used. Via MiXCR, TCRdb re-called the 5' RACE reads, giving one row per CDR3 protein. This table holds a few hundred thousand distinct CDR3 sequences, less than 30% found once. Source material: blood. These receptors originate from a woman in her seventies in good health.

The gene calls are TRBV20-1 and TRBJ1-6; a possible D gene is TRBD1 (6 bases). Trimming shortened V by 4 bases and J by 10 bases, and 17 bases separated the two germline ends. This CDR3 has 14 amino acids. CDR1 and CDR2 from the germline V gene are DFQATT and SNEGSKA (reference sequence). This CDR3 reads CSAIRVRGESPLHF. CDR3 bases: TGCAGTGCTATACGGGTGAGGGGGGAATCACCCCTCCACTTT.

The chain recombines TRBV5-1 with TRBJ2-3, with TRBD2 matching 8 bases. The CDR3 contains 15 residues. CDR1 SGHRS and CDR2 YFSETQ come from the germline V gene. The V and J ends lost 2 bases and 1 base, in that order; junction bases with no gene match: 3. In DNA, the CDR3 is TGCGCCAGCAGCTTAGCGGGAGTCCGCACAGATACGCAGTATTTT. It is translated as CASSLAGVRTDTQYF.

The chain uses TRBV20-1 and TRBJ2-5; D not certain. The CDR3 length is 15 residues. CDR1 is DFQATT, CDR2 SNEGSKA, per germline (reference sequence). Trimming took off 5 bases at V and 13 bases at J, with 29 bases between the two ends. The CDR3 protein is CSASLGYGSSYELYF. Here the CDR3 DNA reads TGCAGTGCTTCCCTCGGGTACGGCAGCTCCTACGAGCTGTACTTC.

In its sample, this clonotype was seen a few times. The rearrangement uses TRBV29-1 and TRBJ2-7; D possibly corresponds to TRBD2 (6 bases). The V gene's germline CDR1 is SQVTM and CDR2 ANQGSEA. Trimming removed 6 bases from V and 6 bases from J, with 15 bases in between. CDR3 length: 12 amino acids. The CDR3 loop reads CSVLGSGGEQYF. The CDR3 DNA follows: TGCAGCGTCCTCGGGTCCGGGGGCGAGCAGTACTTC.

The V call is TRBV20-1, the J call TRBJ1-2; D unclear. Germline V gives CDR1 DFQATT, CDR2 SNEGSKA (reference sequence). CDR3 length: 16 amino acids. V lost 3 bases, J lost 4 bases, and 21 bases lay in between. The CDR3, as DNA: TGCAGTGCTAGTAACCTCAGGCTGGAATGGGGCTATGGCTACACCTTC. It translates to CSASNLRLEWGYGYTF.

V is TRBV5-1 and J is TRBJ2-2, with 9 bases aligning to TRBD2. The CDR3 totals 17 residues. In germline, CDR1 is SGHRS, CDR2 YFSETQ. J was trimmed by 1 base and V by 6 bases; bases with no gene match: 10. The CDR3 here is CASTGSDSGRNTGELFF. The CDR3 bases are TGCGCCAGCACTGGATCCGATAGCGGGAGGAACACCGGGGAGCTGTTTTTT.

The chain employs TRBV6-2 or TRBV6-3 and TRBJ2-3; TRBD2 aligns across 13 bases. This CDR3 has 15 residues. From germline, CDR1 is MNHEY and CDR2 SVGEGT. Trimming removed 5 bases from V and 5 bases from J; junction bases left unmatched: 4. DNA of the CDR3: TGTGCCAGCAGTGGACTAGCGGGAGAGGTAGATACGCAGTATTTT. Amino acids: CASSGLAGEVDTQYF.

This sequence joins TRBV2 and TRBJ2-7; 8 positions match TRBD1. V lost 7 bases and J lost 2; bases outside the gene matches: 7. Germline lookup yields CDR1 SNHLY and CDR2 FYNNEI. The CDR3 has 14 amino acids. CDR3 bases: TGTGCCAGCACCCCCAGGGGACAGGCCTACGAGCAGTACTTC. Translation gives CASTPRGQAYEQYF. The full variable domain, rest sourced from reference TRBV2 and TRBJ2-7, is EPEVTQTPSHQVTQMGQEVILRCVPISNHLYFYWYRQILGQKVEFLVSFYNNEISEKSEIFDDQFSVERPDGSNFTLKIRSTKLEDSAMYFCASTPRGQAYEQYFGPGTRLTVT.

The V call is TRBV12-3 or TRBV12-4, the J call TRBJ2-5; 7 positions match TRBD1. With V trimmed by 6 bases and J by 5 bases, 9 bases remained unmatched. The CDR3 covers 14 residues. CDR3 nucleotides: TGTGCCAGCAGAGATACACAGGGGTGGGAGACCCAGTACTTC. Protein: CASRDTQGWETQYF.